The present entry profiles one T cell receptor beta chain with its context. Its antigen is currently unknown. From germline, CDR1 is LNHDA and CDR2 SQIVND (reference sequence). The CDR3 contains 13 residues. Trimming pared 6 bases from V and 2 bases from J, leaving 10 bases between. The data are from a study of T cell responses to AZD1222 COVID-19 vaccine. Whole-study results and caveats: Close to half of spike-specific TCRs reportedly recognize unmutated variant regions. It was only after the peak T cell response that any repertoires were sampled. Among the donors, most were white British and more were female, and clonal diversity was possibly underestimated. Seropositive status at baseline applied to only a handful of AZD1222 recipients.

Assay used: immunoSEQ multiplex PCR; TCRdb lists only in-frame clones, some missing. The sample consists of approximately 170,000 clones, about 86% of them appearing once. The receptor's source is an adult who received the AZD1222 COVID-19 vaccine. The chain joins TRBV19 to TRBJ1-1, with TRBD1 as a possible D gene (6 bases). Here the sequenced sample was peripheral blood, taken 28 days after the second AZD1222 dose. The CDR3 here is CASRGTSNTEAFF. In nucleotides, the CDR3 is TGTGCCAGTAGGGGGACAAGCAACACTGAAGCTTTCTTT.